This T cell receptor (beta chain) was sequenced during a study of identical twins. General study results and limits: Analyses of zero insertions could, in part, be confounded by invariant MAIT and iNKT cells.

TCRdb itself ran the 5' RACE reads through MiXCR, one entry per CDR3 protein. The table records under 450,000 distinct CDR3 sequences, around 18% of them present only once. Worth noting for this clonotype: Its antigen is unknown.

V gave up 2 bases and J gave up 4 bases; unmatched junction bases: 6. The CDR3 contains 15 residues. Looked up from germline, CDR1 is MNHEY and CDR2 is SVGEGT. The sequence was obtained from a man over 45 in good health. The chain is built from TRBV6-2 or TRBV6-3 and TRBJ2-3, with 7 bases identical to TRBD1. The sample consisted of naive T cells sorted from blood. The CDR3 reads CASSYTQTGPDTQYF. In DNA, the CDR3 is TGTGCCAGCAGTTACACACAGACAGGGCCAGATACGCAGTATTTT.